These 12 T cell receptor beta chains originate from one sample sequenced in a study of T cell responses to AZD1222 COVID-19 vaccine. Libraries were prepared by immunoSEQ multiplex PCR; TCRdb keeps only in-frame clonotypes and omits some of them. The sample consists of 150,000 to 200,000 clones, around 87% of them appearing once. This specimen was peripheral blood, taken on day 0 of MenACWY control vaccination. The receptors stem from an adult in good health.

This clone has more than one count but fewer than ten. The chain employs TRBV30 and TRBJ1-2, with D uncertain. Germline V gene sequence: CDR1 GTSNPN, CDR2 SVGIG (reference sequence). This CDR3 is 10 amino acids long. The V gene lost 3 bases and the J gene lost 4 bases, with 3 bases spanning the gap. The CDR3 loop reads CAWSGYGYTF. The DNA for the CDR3 is TGTGCCTGGAGCGGCTATGGCTACACCTTC.

This clone was observed once. The chain links TRBV29-1 to TRBJ1-1; tentatively, D is TRBD1 (6 bases). The CDR3 is made up of 15 amino acids. CDR1 SQVTM and CDR2 ANQGSEA come from the germline V gene. Trimming cost V 3 bases and J 1 base, with 15 bases left between them. The CDR3 DNA reads TGCAGCGTTGACCCAGTGGGCAGGGGGAACACTGAAGCTTTCTTT. This gives the protein CSVDPVGRGNTEAFF.

This clone was seen a single time. V usage is TRBV4-2 and J usage is TRBJ1-2; possibly TRBD1 for D (5 bases). The CDR3 spans 14 residues. Germline V gene lookup returns CDR1 LGHNA and CDR2 YNFKEQ. V lost 4 bases and J lost 4, with 13 bases in between. In nucleotides, the CDR3 is TGTGCCAGCAGCCTCGCGACAGACACCTATGGCTACACCTTC. Translation gives CASSLATDTYGYTF.

CDR3 loop: CASSPTGGDGYTF. The CDR3 nucleotides read TGTGCCAGCAGCCCGACAGGGGGCGATGGCTACACCTTC. This sequence joins TRBV6-5 and TRBJ1-2; the match to TRBD1 covers 10 bases. CDR3 size: 13 residues. CDR1 and CDR2 from the germline V gene are MNHEY and SVGAGI. The V segment lost 6 bases and the J segment 6 bases; nucleotides outside the gene matches: 4.

The J gene is TRBJ2-2, the V gene TRBV4-1, with D possibly TRBD1 on 6 matching bases. Germline V gene data show CDR1 as MGHRA and CDR2 as YSYEKL. Trimming left V 0 bases short and J 1 base short, with 12 bases between. CDR3 length: 17 amino acids. The CDR3 reads CASSQETQGMNTGELFF. CDR3 nucleotide sequence: TGCGCCAGCAGCCAAGAAACACAGGGAATGAACACCGGGGAGCTGTTTTTT.

The rearrangement links TRBV28 to TRBJ1-6; D is possibly TRBD1 (6 bases). V was pared by 4 bases and J by 7 bases, with 23 bases between. Germline lookup yields CDR1 MDHEN and CDR2 SYDVKM. The CDR3 is 18 amino acids. CDR3 loop: CASSSERLAGHRNSPLHF. CDR3 nucleotide sequence: TGTGCCAGCAGTTCCGAACGCCTGGCGGGACATAGAAATTCACCCCTCCACTTT. Drawing the rest from reference TRBV28 and TRBJ1-6, the complete variable domain is DVKVTQSSRYLVKRTGEKVFLECVQDMDHENMFWYRQDPGLGLRLIYFSYDVKMKEKGDIPEGYSVSREKKERFSLILESASTNQTSMYLCASSSERLAGHRNSPLHFGNGTRLTVT.

The chain uses TRBV9 and TRBJ2-2, with 7 bases identical to TRBD2. CDR1 and CDR2 from the germline V gene are SGDLS and YYNGEE. The CDR3 runs to 14 residues. The trim removed 4 bases at V and 7 bases at J, leaving 7 bases unmatched. CDR3 sequence reads: CASSPWGGIGELFF. CDR3 nucleotide sequence: TGTGCCAGCAGCCCCTGGGGAGGGATCGGGGAGCTGTTTTTT.

The CDR3 region is CASSPTGPRGYTF. In DNA form, the CDR3 reads TGTGCCAGCAGTCCAACGGGACCTAGGGGCTACACCTTC. The chain carries TRBV6-2 or TRBV6-3 and TRBJ1-2, with D possibly matching TRBD1 (5 bases). The CDR3 spans 13 residues. V was shortened by 5 bases and J by 8 bases, with 15 bases between the two germline ends. From germline, CDR1 is MNHEY and CDR2 SVGEGT.

With respect to this clone: At one end, the junction sequence differs from germline, possibly due to a read error. V usage is TRBV20-1 and J usage is TRBJ2-7; no reliable D call. CDR3 length: 11 residues. Germline-derived CDR1 and CDR2 are DFQATT and SNEGSKA (reference sequence). This CDR3 is CAVQLSYEQYF. As DNA, the CDR3 is TGTGCCGTACAGCTCTCCTACGAGCAGTACTTC.

The chain has TRBV5-8 and TRBJ1-6; tentative D call: TRBD1 (6 bases). Trimming cost V 4 bases and J 6 bases, with 11 bases left between them. Germline loops: CDR1 SGHTS, CDR2 YDEGEE. The CDR3 is made up of 14 amino acids. The CDR3 DNA follows: TGTGCCAGCAGCATCGGACAGCCTAATTCACCCCTCCACTTT. Translated: CASSIGQPNSPLHF. Together with reference TRBV5-8 and TRBJ1-6, the CDR3 gives the full variable domain: EAGVTQSPTHLIKTRGQQATLRCSPISGHTSVYWYQQALGLGLQFLLWYDEGEERNRGNFPPRFSGRQFPNYSSELNVNALELEDSALYLCASSIGQPNSPLHFGNGTRLTVT.

The chain recombines TRBV19 with TRBJ1-1, with no clear D. The CDR3 is made up of 15 amino acids. V lost 6 bases and J lost 0, with 14 bases in between. Germline V gene lookup returns CDR1 LNHDA and CDR2 SQIVND (reference sequence). CDR3: CASSPARGVNTEAFF. CDR3 bases: TGTGCCAGTAGCCCGGCGCGGGGAGTGAACACTGAAGCTTTCTTT. The variable domain in full, completed from reference TRBV19 and TRBJ1-1, reads DGGITQSPKYLFRKEGQNVTLSCEQNLNHDAMYWYRQDPGQGLRLIYYSQIVNDFQKGDIAEGYSVSREKKESFPLTVTSAQKNPTAFYLCASSPARGVNTEAFFGQGTRLTVV.

This clone was observed a handful of times. The rearrangement joins TRBV9 to TRBJ1-1; D is uncertain. The CDR3 covers 13 residues. Germline loops: CDR1 SGDLS, CDR2 YYNGEE. V was shortened by 4 bases and J by 0 bases, with 7 bases between the two germline ends. The CDR3 protein is CASSPSMNTEAFF. CDR3 in DNA: TGTGCCAGCAGCCCCTCAATGAACACTGAAGCTTTCTTT.